Listed below are T cell receptor beta chains from one sample, sequenced in a study of blood T cell repertoires in COVID-19. Method: immunoSEQ multiplex PCR; TCRdb's copy keeps in-frame clones and lacks some. The sample gives 200,000 to 250,000 clones, nearly 90% of which show up once; roughly 3% is in the top ten. The sample taken for sequencing was peripheral blood. The receptors originated from a man younger than 35 with active or convalescent COVID-19. Both conserved end residues are trimmed from each CDR3.

TRBV27	TRBJ2-7	ASSSPGTSGRSYEQY
TRBV18	TRBJ1-2	ASSPGGGAHNYGYT
TRBV5-4	TRBJ1-2	ATKGDTQGYGYT
TRBV28	TRBJ1-1	ASRELRVPGQGAKAF
TRBV5-4	TRBJ2-7	ASSLEGSGVSEQY
TRBV28	TRBJ2-7	ATEGGSYEQY
TRBV2	TRBJ2-1	ASSDRTGVGPYNEQF
TRBV5-1	TRBJ2-5	ASSLRATGGETQY
TRBV6-2/TRBV6-3	TRBJ1-2	ASSLRVYGYT
TRBV5-5	TRBJ2-1	ASSLGQGTEQF
TRBV7-2	TRBJ1-1	ASGLEGGLNTEAF
TRBV7-2	TRBJ1-5	ASSFGTGGWGNQPQH
TRBV29-1	TRBJ1-1	SVTSWGDTEAF
TRBV7-2	TRBJ2-3	ASLESGRSTDTQY
TRBV25-1	TRBJ2-2	ASVYGRGDTGELF
TRBV4-1	TRBJ2-3	ASTTGDTQY
TRBV9	TRBJ1-2	ASSVVTTGLDDGYT
TRBV5-1	TRBJ2-5	ASSSLGGQETQY
TRBV4-3	TRBJ1-2	ASSQDRGNFGYT
TRBV5-1	TRBJ1-2	ASSLGGALGGYT
TRBV6-1	TRBJ2-3	ASSEGAGSGGWIDTQY
TRBV12-3/TRBV12-4	TRBJ2-7	ASSGQGAYEQY
TRBV29-1	TRBJ2-1	SVEDIFEQF
TRBV6-6	TRBJ1-1	ASSYFVQATEAF
TRBV11-2	TRBJ2-2	ASSSSTRGSGELF
TRBV27	TRBJ1-2	ASSAQFGQGGYT
TRBV19	TRBJ2-7	ASSISSGTTPRVEQY
TRBV6-5	TRBJ2-2	ASKEMAANTGELF
TRBV7-7	TRBJ2-2	ASSFLQNTGELF
TRBV6-5	TRBJ1-5	ASSYSSPGDNQPQH
TRBV6-5	TRBJ2-3	APPWERCTDTQY
TRBV6-6	TRBJ1-6	ASIALFSPRPPLH
TRBV28	TRBJ2-7	ASSARDFSYEQY
TRBV7-3	TRBJ2-7	ASSLSGGAYYEQY
TRBV12-3/TRBV12-4	TRBJ1-2	ASSFMGPYGYT
TRBV7-2	TRBJ2-7	ASSYQRGREQY